The 23 T cell receptor beta chains presented below share a single source sample, sequenced in a study of T-cell memory formation after mild COVID-19. TCRdb itself ran the 5' RACE reads through MiXCR, one entry per CDR3 protein. The repertoire holds about 400,000 distinct CDR3 sequences, with 16% as singletons. Sequencing used PBMCs or a T cell subset sorted from them (not recorded which). The source is a man younger than 35 who had mild COVID-19 (a few samples of this study predate the infection). Cell type and time point are not known.

This clonotype occurred a few times. The chain recombines TRBV7-2 with TRBJ2-2; 7 bases are a match to TRBD1. Germline-derived CDR1 and CDR2 are SGHTA and FQGNSA. The J segment lost 7 bases and the V segment lost 5 bases, leaving 4 bases of the junction unmatched. The CDR3 loop spans 13 amino acids. The CDR3 region is CASSTRQGGELFF. CDR3 DNA: TGTGCCAGCAGCACAAGACAGGGCGGGGAGCTGTTTTTT.

This clonotype was recorded at least ten times. A junction end diverges from the germline sequence, so it may reflect a read error. The chain links TRBV5-1 to TRBJ2-3; D may be TRBD2 (6 bases). CDR1 SGHRS and CDR2 YFSETQ come from the germline V gene. This CDR3 is built from 12 residues. CDR3 residues: CASSLAADTQYF. The CDR3 DNA reads TGTGCCAGCAGCTTAGCGGCAGATACGCAGTATTTT.

This clonotype was seen ten or more times. The chain employs TRBV4-3 and TRBJ1-1, with 7 bases aligning to TRBD1. The CDR3 runs to 19 residues. Per the germline V gene, CDR1 is LGHNA and CDR2 is YSLEER. V gave up 0 bases and J gave up 0 bases; unmatched junction bases: 13. For the CDR3, the DNA is TGCGCCAGCAGCCAAGAATGGATCAGGGGGAGGATAATGAACACTGAAGCTTTCTTT. Its translation is CASSQEWIRGRIMNTEAFF.

On this clonotype itself: A read error may explain this, as a much larger clone is one base away. The rearrangement links TRBV10-3 to TRBJ2-1; D is perhaps TRBD1 or TRBD2 (5 bases each). Germline lookup yields CDR1 ENHRY and CDR2 SYGVKD. CDR3 length: 14 amino acids. CDR3 in DNA: TGTGCCCTCAGGCCCGGGACGGAAGACAATGAGCAGTTCTTC. Translation gives CALRPGTEDNEQFF.

This clonotype appeared many times. Relative to the germline gene, one junction end is altered; a read error may explain this. The chain uses TRBV5-1 and TRBJ2-5, with D tentatively TRBD2 (7 bases). Germline V gene lookup returns CDR1 SGHRS and CDR2 YFSETQ. This CDR3 region has 14 residues. Written as DNA, the CDR3 is TGTGCCAGCAGTTTCGGGGGGCCCAGGGAGACCCAGTACTTC. Its protein is CASSFGGPRETQYF.

The chain links TRBV6-5 to TRBJ2-4, with 9 bases lining up with TRBD1. Trimming took 5 bases from V and 2 from J; bases not matched to a gene: 4. The length of the CDR3 is 15 residues. Germline lookup yields CDR1 MNHEY and CDR2 SVGAGI. The CDR3 DNA reads as TGTGCCAGCAGTCCACAGGGGGCGTCCAAAAACATTCAGTACTTC. Translating gives CASSPQGASKNIQYF.

This clonotype was seen ten or more times. The genes are TRBV4-3 and TRBJ2-3; 7 bases map to TRBD2. From germline, CDR1 is LGHNA and CDR2 YSLEER. CDR3 size: 15 residues. V lost 0 bases, J lost 0 bases, and 0 bases stayed unmatched. Written as DNA, the CDR3 is TGCGCCAGCAGCCAAGAGGGGGGGAGCACAGATACGCAGTATTTT. Its protein product is CASSQEGGSTDTQYF.

The chain is built from TRBV4-3 and TRBJ2-3, with a weak D call TRBD2 (5 bases). The CDR3 covers 15 residues. CDR1 LGHNA and CDR2 YSLEER come from the germline V gene. V dropped 0 bases and J dropped 4 bases, with 11 bases sitting between them. The chain's CDR3 is CASSQDGVRADTQYF. The CDR3 DNA reads as TGCGCCAGCAGCCAAGACGGGGTGAGGGCAGATACGCAGTATTTT.

The chain joins TRBV9 to TRBJ2-3; 10 bases align to TRBD2. J was trimmed by 2 bases and V by 7 bases; bases with no gene match: 1. This CDR3 comprises 13 residues. Germline V gene sequence: CDR1 SGDLS, CDR2 YYNGEE. Here the CDR3 reads CASGTSDTDTQYF. In nucleotides, the CDR3 is TGTGCCAGCGGGACTAGCGACACAGATACGCAGTATTTT.

This rearrangement joins TRBV7-9 to TRBJ1-1, with 8 bases fitting TRBD1. V was pared by 3 bases and J by 2 bases, with 5 bases of the junction left unmatched. Germline values: CDR1 SEHNR, CDR2 FQNEAQ (reference sequence). The CDR3 contains 15 residues. CDR3: CASSFEQGGNTEAFF. As DNA, the CDR3 is TGTGCCAGCAGCTTCGAACAGGGGGGCAACACTGAAGCTTTCTTT.

This chain links TRBV5-6 with TRBJ2-7; D is perhaps TRBD1 or TRBD2 (6 bases each). V lost 2 bases and J lost 4, with 16 bases in between. Germline V gene lookup returns CDR1 SGHDT and CDR2 YYEEEE. CDR3 length equals 15 residues. In DNA form, the CDR3 reads TGTGCCAGCAGCTTACGGGGGATAGGGGGTTACGAGCAGTACGTC. Encoded protein: CASSLRGIGGYEQYV.

This sequence joins TRBV4-1 and TRBJ1-1, with D possibly TRBD1 on 5 matching bases. Germline V CDR1 and CDR2: MGHRA, YSYEKL. The CDR3 has 13 residues. Trimming cost V 6 bases and J 5 bases, with 13 bases left between them. The CDR3 reads CASSRPGRTEAFF. CDR3 DNA: TGCGCCAGCAGTCGACCAGGGCGGACTGAAGCTTTCTTT.

This clonotype was counted only a few times. This rearrangement joins TRBV2 to TRBJ2-7; D uncertain. The V end lost 0 bases, the J end lost 1 base, and 7 bases lay between the germline ends. The germline gives CDR1 SNHLY, CDR2 FYNNEI. The CDR3 runs 14 residues. The CDR3 loop reads CASSEALLSYEQYV. The CDR3 region has the DNA TGTGCCAGCAGTGAAGCGCTTCTTTCCTACGAGCAGTACGTC.

The chain links TRBV7-3 to TRBJ2-1; a possible D gene is TRBD2 (6 bases). The V end lost 1 base, the J end lost 2 bases, and 12 bases lay between the germline ends. CDR1 and CDR2 (germline): SGHTA, FQGTGA. The CDR3 covers 16 residues. For the CDR3, the DNA is TGTGCCAGCAGCTTAATCTCGGGGGTTGCCTACAATGAGCAGTTCTTC. It encodes CASSLISGVAYNEQFF.

This clonotype was seen many times. V and J are TRBV7-8 and TRBJ1-4, with D possibly being TRBD1 (6 bases). This CDR3 contains 15 residues. Germline CDR1 is SGHVS and CDR2 is FQNEAQ. Trimming took 1 base from V and 8 from J, leaving 14 bases between them. The CDR3 coding sequence is TGTGCCAGCAGCTTAGGGGGGCGAGGTCGAGAAAAACTGTTTTTT. It translates to CASSLGGRGREKLFF.

The V gene is TRBV12-3 or TRBV12-4, the J gene TRBJ2-7, with D hard to call. This CDR3 is built from 13 residues. Trimming stripped 1 base from V and 0 bases from J, with 4 bases between. CDR3 region: CASSLGTSYEQYV. CDR3 bases: TGTGCCAGCAGTTTAGGTACCTCCTACGAGCAGTACGTC.

This clonotype was detected ten times or more. The chain links TRBV12-3 or TRBV12-4 to TRBJ1-1; D unresolved. CDR3 length: 14 amino acids. V was clipped by 0 bases and J by 1 base, with 6 bases between them. The CDR3 is CASSLALWNTEAFF. CDR3 nucleotides: TGTGCCAGCAGTTTAGCGCTTTGGAACACTGAAGCTTTCTTT.

The table lists this clonotype with a few counts. This chain uses TRBV10-3 with TRBJ2-3; the match to TRBD2 covers 8 bases. Germline V gene lookup returns CDR1 ENHRY and CDR2 SYGVKD. This CDR3 has 15 residues. With 6 bases clipped from V and 1 base from J, the junction kept 6 bases outside the gene matches. The CDR3 DNA follows: TGTGCCATCAGCCCCTCGCGGGGGGGCACAGATACGCAGTATTTT. Residues: CAISPSRGGTDTQYF.

This clonotype was seen only a few times. V gene TRBV7-9 combines with J gene TRBJ1-1, with 10 bases identical to TRBD1. The CDR3 totals 17 residues. The junction had 15 bases not matched to a gene; V was cut back by 4 bases and J by 7 bases. Germline-derived CDR1 and CDR2 are SEHNR and FQNEAQ (reference sequence). This chain's CDR3 is CASSSPDRGVPRGEAFF. Here the CDR3 DNA reads TGTGCCAGCAGCTCCCCGGACAGGGGGGTACCGAGGGGTGAAGCTTTCTTT.

The chain combines TRBV5-1 with TRBJ1-6; 9 nucleotides align to TRBD1. The CDR3 runs to 16 residues. Germline CDR1 is SGHRS and CDR2 is YFSETQ. V shed 3 bases, J shed 9 bases, and the junction held 10 bases outside the gene matches. The CDR3 protein is CASSSTLDRGFSPLHF. The CDR3 nucleotides read TGCGCCAGCAGCTCCACTCTGGACAGGGGATTTTCACCCCTCCACTTT.

The chain has TRBV29-1 and TRBJ2-7; 8 bases match TRBD2. The CDR3 extends over 14 amino acids. Germline V gene lookup returns CDR1 SQVTM and CDR2 ANQGSEA. V gave up 6 bases and J gave up 4 bases; unmatched junction bases: 11. CDR3 protein: CSVLSSGDFYEQYF. CDR3 DNA: TGCAGCGTACTGAGTAGCGGGGATTTTTACGAGCAGTACTTC.

V is TRBV5-1 and J is TRBJ2-2, with D unclear. This CDR3 contains 14 residues. Trimming removed 0 bases at V and 5 bases at J, with 8 bases between. Germline V lookup: CDR1 SGHRS, CDR2 YFSETQ. The CDR3 nucleotides are TGCGCCAGCAGCTTGGAACAGAGGACCGGGGAGCTGTTTTTT. This codes for CASSLEQRTGELFF.

The J gene is TRBJ2-3, the V gene TRBV7-2, with a weak D call TRBD1 (5 bases). The CDR3 is made up of 14 amino acids. Trimming removed 1 base at V and 4 bases at J, with 9 bases between. CDR1 is SGHTA, CDR2 FQGNSA, per germline. The CDR3 reads CASSLGLGADTQYF. DNA of the CDR3: TGTGCCAGCAGCTTAGGGTTAGGGGCAGATACGCAGTATTTT.